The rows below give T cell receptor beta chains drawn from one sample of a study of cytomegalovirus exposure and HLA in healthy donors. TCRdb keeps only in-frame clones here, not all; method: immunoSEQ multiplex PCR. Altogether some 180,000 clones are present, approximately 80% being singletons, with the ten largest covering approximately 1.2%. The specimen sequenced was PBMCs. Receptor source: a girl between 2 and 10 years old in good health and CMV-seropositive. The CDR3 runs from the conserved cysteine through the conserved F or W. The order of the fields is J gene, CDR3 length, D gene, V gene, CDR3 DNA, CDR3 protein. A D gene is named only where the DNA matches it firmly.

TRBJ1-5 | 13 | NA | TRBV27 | TGTGCCAGCAGGGACAGTTTCAATCAGCCCCAGCATTTT | CASRDSFNQPQHF
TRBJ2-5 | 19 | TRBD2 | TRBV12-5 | TGTGCTAGTGGACGCCCGGGACTAGCGGGGTCAGCCCGCCAAGAGACCCAGTACTTC | CASGRPGLAGSARQETQYF
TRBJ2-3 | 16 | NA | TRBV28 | TGTGCCAGCACCTCACTGGGGAGAAGTGTCACAGATACGCAGTATTTT | CASTSLGRSVTDTQYF
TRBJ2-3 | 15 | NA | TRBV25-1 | TGTGCCAGCAGTGAATCCGACATTCCCACAGATACGCAGTATTTT | CASSESDIPTDTQYF
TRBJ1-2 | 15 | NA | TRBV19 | TGTGCCAGTACGAGGAGGCAGGCCGAGATCTATGGCTACACCTTC | CASTRRQAEIYGYTF
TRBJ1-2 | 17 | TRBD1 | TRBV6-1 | TGTGCCAGCAGTGAAGCGGTACTCTACAGGGGGCGATATGGCTACACCTTC | CASSEAVLYRGRYGYTF
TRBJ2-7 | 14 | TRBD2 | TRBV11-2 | TGTGCCAGCAGCCCCGGGACTAGCGGGAGGGCTTCGTACTTC | CASSPGTSGRASYF
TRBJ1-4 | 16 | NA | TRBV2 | TGTGCCAGCAGTGAACGGGTAGCGGCAACTAATGAAAAACTGTTTTTT | CASSERVAATNEKLFF
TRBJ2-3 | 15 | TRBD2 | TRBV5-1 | TGCGCCAGCAGCTTGGAGCCTAGCGGGGGGGATACGCAGTATTTT | CASSLEPSGGDTQYF
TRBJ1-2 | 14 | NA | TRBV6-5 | TGTGCCAGCAGCGGGGATGTACGTTTGTATGGCTACACCTTC | CASSGDVRLYGYTF